What follows are 20 T cell receptor beta chains derived from one specimen sequenced in a study of T cells in narcolepsy. Some clones are missing from TCRdb's copy, which holds only in-frame ones; the method was immunoSEQ multiplex PCR. The sample comprises 20,000 to 25,000 clones, 90% to 95% of which are singletons, and about 1.1% rests with the top ten. The sample comprised CD45RA- memory CD4+ T cells from PBMCs. The source is a human donor with narcolepsy.

The chain recombines TRBV6-1 with TRBJ2-3; D might be TRBD1 or TRBD2, each matching 6 bases. The germline V gene has CDR1 MNHNS and CDR2 SASEGT. V was shortened by 8 bases and J by 3 bases, with 12 bases between the two germline ends. The CDR3 runs 13 residues. The CDR3 reads CASRRGGTDTQYF. CDR3 sequence (DNA): TGTGCCAGCCGCAGGGGAGGAACAGATACGCAGTATTTT.

The chain has TRBV6-5 and TRBJ1-5, with D possibly matching TRBD1 (5 bases). The V end was cut by 4 bases, the J end by 2 bases, with 12 bases between. The CDR3 loop spans 15 amino acids. Germline CDR1 MNHEY, CDR2 SVGAGI. The CDR3 DNA sequence: TGTGCCAGCAGTTTCGGGACCGCTCGCAATCAGCCCCAGCATTTT. Encoded protein: CASSFGTARNQPQHF.

The chain couples TRBV5-1 to TRBJ2-5; no reliable D call. V lost 1 base and J lost 2, with 12 bases in between. The CDR3 runs 15 residues. The germline gives CDR1 SGHRS, CDR2 YFSETQ. The CDR3 region is CASSLSQGGQETQYF. CDR3 sequence (DNA): TGCGCCAGCAGCTTGTCGCAAGGCGGTCAAGAGACCCAGTACTTC. Using reference TRBV5-1 and TRBJ2-5 for the parts outside the CDR3, the full variable domain is KAGVTQTPRYLIKTRGQQVTLSCSPISGHRSVSWYQQTPGQGLQFLFEYFSETQRNKGNFPGRFSGRQFSNSRSEMNVSTLELGDSALYLCASSLSQGGQETQYFGPGTRLLVL.

This clone was recorded only once. The chain is built from TRBV9 and TRBJ2-2; 7 positions agree with TRBD1. CDR3 length: 17 amino acids. Germline-derived CDR1 and CDR2 are SGDLS and YYNGEE. V gave up 2 bases and J gave up 1 base; unmatched junction bases: 8. CDR3 nucleotides: TGTGCCAGCAGCGTGCTCTCGCGACAGGGGAACACCGGGGAGCTGTTTTTT. Translation gives CASSVLSRQGNTGELFF.

V is TRBV16 and J is TRBJ1-2; TRBD1 agrees at 7 bases. V shed 2 bases, J shed 4 bases, and the junction held 4 bases outside the gene matches. This CDR3 has 14 amino acids. Looked up from germline, CDR1 is KGHSY and CDR2 is FQNENV. In nucleotides, the CDR3 is TGTGCCAGCAGCCAAAGCCGGGACAGCTATGGCTACACCTTC. Translated: CASSQSRDSYGYTF.

This clone has just one count. J is TRBJ2-7 and V is TRBV5-6; the match to TRBD2 covers 14 bases. V was clipped by 2 bases and J by 5 bases; unmatched bases: 3. In germline, CDR1 is SGHDT, CDR2 YYEEEE. This CDR3 is 15 amino acids long. CDR3 DNA: TGTGCCAGCAGCTTTGGACTAGCGGGAGGACACGAGCAGTACTTC. It translates to CASSFGLAGGHEQYF.

V is TRBV27 and J is TRBJ2-7; 7 bases align to TRBD1. CDR3 length: 15 residues. Trimming at V came to 3 bases and at J to 3 bases, leaving 8 bases not matched to a gene. The germline V gene has CDR1 MNHEY and CDR2 SMNVEV (reference sequence). The CDR3 is CASSFSPGGYYEQYF. The CDR3 DNA follows: TGTGCCAGCAGTTTCTCGCCAGGGGGATACTACGAGCAGTACTTC.

The rearrangement links TRBV19 to TRBJ2-5; D gene ambiguous. Germline V gives CDR1 LNHDA, CDR2 SQIVND (reference sequence). V lost 1 base and J lost 5, with 8 bases in between. The CDR3 spans 13 residues. The CDR3 sequence is CASSIGPRETQYF. CDR3 DNA sequence: TGTGCCAGTAGTATAGGGCCTCGGGAGACCCAGTACTTC.

The V call is TRBV5-4, the J call TRBJ1-4, with 10 bases aligning to TRBD1. The V and J ends lost 0 bases and 7 bases, in that order; junction bases with no gene match: 3. Germline V gene data show CDR1 as SGHNT and CDR2 as YYREEE (reference sequence). CDR3 length equals 15 residues. As DNA, the CDR3 is TGTGCCAGCAGCTTGGACGGGACAGGGGTTGAAAAACTGTTTTTT. Its protein product is CASSLDGTGVEKLFF. Full variable domain (remainder filled in from reference TRBV5-4 and TRBJ1-4): ETGVTQSPTHLIKTRGQQVTLRCSSQSGHNTVSWYQQALGQGPQFIFQYYREEENGRGNFPPRFSGLQFPNYSSELNVNALELDDSALYLCASSLDGTGVEKLFFGSGTQLSVL.

V is TRBV2 and J is TRBJ2-1; a possible D gene is TRBD2 (6 bases). The CDR3 loop spans 14 amino acids. Germline V gene sequence: CDR1 SNHLY, CDR2 FYNNEI. V gave up 7 bases and J gave up 8 bases, with 18 bases separating them. The CDR3 loop reads CASKAGTVSDEQFF. In nucleotides, the CDR3 is TGTGCCAGCAAGGCCGGGACTGTTTCGGATGAGCAGTTCTTC.

The genes are TRBV20-1 and TRBJ1-1; D may be TRBD1 (6 bases). Germline V gives CDR1 DFQATT, CDR2 SNEGSKA (reference sequence). The CDR3 covers 11 residues. Trimming shortened V by 7 bases and J by 5 bases, and 11 bases separated the two germline ends. CDR3 sequence (DNA): TGCAGTGTTTACAGGGAGACTGAAGCTTTCTTT. This codes for CSVYRETEAFF.

J is TRBJ2-1 and V is TRBV5-1; TRBD2 aligns across 13 bases. CDR1 and CDR2 (germline): SGHRS, YFSETQ. The CDR3 is 16 amino acids. The V segment lost 2 bases and the J segment 6 bases; nucleotides outside the gene matches: 5. CDR3 region: CASSLPGLAGRNEQFF. The CDR3 nucleotides read TGCGCCAGCAGCTTACCGGGACTAGCGGGACGCAATGAGCAGTTCTTC. Based on the CDR3 plus reference TRBV5-1 and TRBJ2-1, the full variable domain is KAGVTQTPRYLIKTRGQQVTLSCSPISGHRSVSWYQQTPGQGLQFLFEYFSETQRNKGNFPGRFSGRQFSNSRSEMNVSTLELGDSALYLCASSLPGLAGRNEQFFGPGTRLTVL.

The chain combines TRBV7-2 with TRBJ1-1, with TRBD1 as a possible D gene (5 bases). Deletions cut 4 bases from V and 6 bases from J, with 12 bases between. Germline-derived CDR1 and CDR2 are SGHTA and FQGNSA. The CDR3 runs 13 residues. CDR3 nucleotides: TGTGCCAGCAGCTCCCAGGGTGGATCTGAAGCTTTCTTT. Translated, it gives CASSSQGGSEAFF.

This clone was seen a handful of times. This chain connects TRBV10-3 to TRBJ2-1, with TRBD2 identical over 10 bases. J lost 4 bases, V lost 5 bases, and 2 bases had no gene match. CDR3 size: 14 residues. Germline loops: CDR1 ENHRY, CDR2 SYGVKD. The CDR3 DNA reads TGTGCCATCAGTACTAGCGGGGATTACAATGAGCAGTTCTTC. Amino acid sequence: CAISTSGDYNEQFF.

The genes are TRBV7-6 and TRBJ2-2; D unclear. This CDR3 comprises 13 residues. CDR1 and CDR2 (germline): SGHVS, FNYEAQ. V shed 4 bases and J shed 5 bases, with 8 bases lying between them. CDR3 sequence: CASSSLATGELFF. CDR3 coding DNA: TGTGCCAGCAGCTCCTTAGCTACCGGGGAGCTGTTTTTT.

The CDR3 bases are TGTGCCAGCAGTGAGGATAGCTGGAATGAGCAGTTCTTC. This gives the protein CASSEDSWNEQFF. This sequence joins TRBV2 and TRBJ2-1; D is unresolved. This CDR3 has 13 residues. The V gene's germline CDR1 is SNHLY and CDR2 FYNNEI. V lost 3 bases to trimming and J lost 7 bases, with 10 bases between them.

This clone was detected only once. This chain's CDR3 is CASSYSYPKEGTEAFF. CDR3 DNA: TGTGCCAGCAGTTACTCCTACCCCAAGGAGGGGACTGAAGCTTTCTTT. This chain connects TRBV6-6 to TRBJ1-1; a weak D match, TRBD1 (5 bases). The V gene lost 0 bases and the J gene lost 5 bases, with 16 bases spanning the gap. This CDR3 comprises 16 residues. In germline, CDR1 is MNHNY, CDR2 SVGAGI (reference sequence).

V and J are TRBV6-6 and TRBJ2-7; 8 nucleotides agree with TRBD2. Germline V gene data show CDR1 as MNHNY and CDR2 as SVGAGI (reference sequence). This CDR3 contains 14 residues. J was trimmed by 6 bases and V by 4 bases; bases with no gene match: 8. CDR3 nucleotide sequence: TGTGCCAGCAGTTTTTTAAGGAGCGGGAGCGAGCAGTACTTC. It yields the protein CASSFLRSGSEQYF.

On this clone: The sample contains more than one DNA sequence encoding this CDR3. As DNA, the CDR3 is TGTGCCAGTAGTCATAAAGGGGACACTGAAGCTTTCTTT. This sequence encodes CASSHKGDTEAFF. The genes are TRBV19 and TRBJ1-1; TRBD1 is a possible D gene (5 bases). The length of the CDR3 is 13 residues. Germline V CDR1 and CDR2: LNHDA, SQIVND (reference sequence). The germline V and J ends were trimmed by 5 bases and 3 bases, with 10 bases remaining between them.

The V and J genes are TRBV2 and TRBJ2-1, with TRBD2 matching 9 bases. The CDR3 extends over 13 amino acids. CDR1 and CDR2 from the germline V gene are SNHLY and FYNNEI. Losses at the gene ends were 4 bases for V and 10 bases for J; bases not matched to a gene: 5. Here the CDR3 DNA reads TGTGCCAGCAGTGCGACTAGCGGATTAGAGCAGTTCTTC. Protein: CASSATSGLEQFF.